This paragraph reports one T cell receptor (beta chain). The repertoire was sequenced with immunoSEQ multiplex PCR; TCRdb's copy has only in-frame clones and lacks some. The table lists 45,000 to 55,000 clones, around 88% of them singletons. Germline loops: CDR1 GTSNPN, CDR2 SVGIG (reference sequence). The CDR3 is 15 amino acids. The germline V and J ends were trimmed by 3 bases and 8 bases, with 22 bases remaining between them. The data were obtained in a study of blood T cell repertoires in COVID-19. Overall study: T cells, B-cell-depleted T cells, or PBMCs provided the cDNA or gDNA that served as material.

The chain combines TRBV30 with TRBJ1-2; D is perhaps TRBD1 (6 bases). The TCR sequence derives from a woman aged 80 or over with acute or convalescent COVID-19. Sample: peripheral blood. The CDR3 sequence: CAWSIGTPRLKGYTF. DNA for the CDR3: TGTGCCTGGAGCATCGGGACACCCCGGCTGAAGGGCTACACCTTC.